This TCR beta chain is drawn from a study of cytomegalovirus exposure and HLA in healthy donors. Study-wide context: Unique TCR beta sequences numbering 120 million or so came from around 180 million T cells in an earlier analysis. Study-wide points: The Asian-associated ancestry cluster reportedly had fewer N-insertions than the roughly 670-donor mean in a later analysis. Later analysis revealed greater clonal expansion in HLA-associated TCR beta chains than in equally common others.

Trimming at V came to 4 bases and at J to 7 bases, leaving 10 bases not matched to a gene. The length of the CDR3 is 15 residues. Per germline, CDR1 MDHEN and CDR2 SYDVKM. This clone has just one count. Its antigen is still unknown. The PCR employed 60 Vbeta primers together with 13 Jbeta primers. Profiled with immunoSEQ multiplex PCR; TCRdb holds only in-frame clones, not every one. The table shows around 160,000 clones, with about four fifths occurring only once. Material: PBMCs. The V call is TRBV28, the J call TRBJ1-1, with 9 bases fitting TRBD1. The sequence was obtained from a male donor in good health and CMV-seropositive. This CDR3 reads CASSSGTGYGGEAFF. The CDR3 bases are TGTGCCAGCAGTTCCGGGACAGGGTACGGAGGTGAAGCTTTCTTT.